A single T cell receptor (beta chain) is shown here with its context. Germline CDR1 is LGHNA and CDR2 is YNFKEQ. The CDR3 consists of 16 residues. The V end lost 0 bases, the J end lost 7 bases, and 15 bases lay between the germline ends. These data are taken from a study of blood T cells in healthy people across ages. The authors ran a second PCR of roughly 7 to 11 cycles using a sample-barcoded 5' primer and a J-beta primer mix. TCRdb redid the calling of the 5' RACE reads with MiXCR, one entry per CDR3 protein. Among around 800,000 distinct CDR3 sequences, about 26% were seen once, and the ten largest hold 3%. These data also featured in a second study, about T cells of mothers and their children. That paper notes: All extracted RNA went into cDNA synthesis, about 1.6 ug per 15 ul. Reads obtained per mother exceeded 8.5 million TCR beta CDR3 reads, with roughly 3 million obtained per child. There was no detection of any persistent microchimeric T cell clones.

The V call is TRBV4-2, the J call TRBJ1-4; D might be TRBD1 (6 bases). Sequencing was performed on blood. This clonotype was obtained from a boy between 10 and 17 years old in good health. The CDR3, as DNA: TGTGCCAGCAGCCAAGAAGGGGGTAGGGCCCTTGAAAAACTGTTTTTT. As protein: CASSQEGGRALEKLFF.